These 11 T cell receptor beta chains were sequenced from one sample in a study of molecular identifiers for immune sequencing clone quantification. TCRdb passed the PCR reads through MiXCR, listing each CDR3 protein once. The data show 400,000 to 600,000 distinct CDR3 sequences, roughly 23% seen once. Sequenced: naive CD8+ T cells from blood, with Jurkat cell RNA spiked in. This sample's subset: FACS-sorted CD8+CD4-CCR7+CD45RA+ naive T cells. The source of these receptors is a human donor in good health. Some libraries in this study had Jurkat cell RNA spiked in.

This clonotype was recorded many times. The genes are TRBV4-1 and TRBJ2-5; 8 nucleotides line up with TRBD1. The CDR3 has 14 residues. Germline values: CDR1 MGHRA, CDR2 YSYEKL. V lost 3 bases, J lost 4 bases, and 4 bases stayed unmatched. Written as DNA, the CDR3 is TGCGCCAGCAGCCACATAACAGGGGGAGAGACCCAGTACTTC. It codes for CASSHITGGETQYF.

Ten or more counts support this clonotype. J is TRBJ1-4 and V is TRBV15, with a weak D call TRBD1 (6 bases). The CDR3 totals 16 residues. The germline V gene encodes CDR1 LNHNV and CDR2 YYDKDF (reference sequence). V dropped 4 bases and J dropped 6 bases, with 18 bases sitting between them. The CDR3 sequence: CATSTERTAGYEKLFF. For the CDR3, the DNA is TGTGCCACCAGCACCGAACGGACAGCGGGTTATGAAAAACTGTTTTTT.

This clonotype appeared many times. V is TRBV19 and J is TRBJ2-3, with 11 bases that match TRBD2. This CDR3 contains 15 residues. Germline trimming cut 9 bases from V and 1 base from J; bases unmatched to any gene: 6. CDR1 and CDR2 from the germline V gene are LNHDA and SQIVND (reference sequence). The CDR3 loop is CASSPTSGGTDTQYF. The CDR3 bases are TGTGCCAGCAGCCCGACTAGCGGGGGCACAGATACGCAGTATTTT.

This clonotype was recorded at least ten times. DNA of the CDR3: TGTGCCAGCAGCAACGGGACAGGGCTCACTGAAGCTTTCTTT. Translated: CASSNGTGLTEAFF. The chain couples TRBV7-9 to TRBJ1-1; 9 bases map to TRBD1. There are 14 residues in the CDR3. Germline V CDR1 and CDR2: SEHNR, FQNEAQ (reference sequence). Unmatched junction bases numbered 5, after V lost 5 bases and J lost 4 bases.

A remark on this clonotype: A much more abundant neighbour one base away suggests this may be a read error. This rearrangement joins TRBV7-9 to TRBJ2-7; 9 nucleotides align to TRBD1. This CDR3 comprises 15 residues. Germline V gene data show CDR1 as SEHNR and CDR2 as FQNEAQ (reference sequence). Here the CDR3 reads CAGSSTRQGVYEQYF. CDR3 bases: TGTGCCGGCAGCTCCACCAGACAGGGGGTATACGAGCAGTACTTC.

This clonotype was seen more than once but under ten times. The chain recombines TRBV4-1 with TRBJ1-5, with D perhaps TRBD1 (5 bases). Germline CDR1 reads MGHRA; CDR2 reads YSYEKL. Trimming stripped 4 bases from V and 4 bases from J, with 17 bases between. The CDR3 loop spans 16 amino acids. This CDR3 reads CASSPRQSRGNQPQHF. The DNA for the CDR3 is TGCGCCAGCAGCCCTAGACAGTCTAGGGGTAATCAGCCCCAGCATTTT.

In this sample, this clonotype turned up a few times. The J gene is TRBJ2-2, the V gene TRBV6-5; D gene ambiguous. V lost 0 bases and J lost 7, with 6 bases in between. CDR1 MNHEY and CDR2 SVGAGI come from the germline V gene. The CDR3 has 13 residues. In DNA, the CDR3 is TGTGCCAGCAGTTACTCATCCATCGGGGAGCTGTTTTTT. Translated: CASSYSSIGELFF.

This clonotype was seen repeatedly, ten times or more. J is TRBJ1-1 and V is TRBV4-2; 8 bases fit TRBD1. Germline CDR1 LGHNA, CDR2 YNFKEQ. The CDR3 consists of 14 residues. V dropped 3 bases and J dropped 3; count of bases not matched to a gene: 3. The CDR3 DNA follows: TGTGCCAGCAGCCACATACAGGGGGACACTGAAGCTTTCTTT. Its protein product is CASSHIQGDTEAFF.

Notes on this clonotype: This may arise from a read error, as a much more abundant clone is one base away. The J gene is TRBJ1-1, the V gene TRBV19; no clear D gene. The V end lost 6 bases, the J end lost 4 bases, and 15 bases lay between the germline ends. Per the germline V gene, CDR1 is LNHDA and CDR2 is SQIVND (reference sequence). The CDR3 covers 14 residues. The CDR3 coding sequence is TGTGCCAGTAGACAAGGGTGGTCGAGCACTGAAGCTTTCTTT. It translates to CASRQGWSSTEAFF.

In this sample, this clonotype turned up many times. The chain is built from TRBV7-9 and TRBJ1-4; maybe TRBD1 (5 bases). V was trimmed by 5 bases and J by 8 bases, leaving 15 bases between them. Germline V gene sequence: CDR1 SEHNR, CDR2 FQNEAQ (reference sequence). The CDR3 has 14 residues. CDR3 residues: CASSRSGSGEKLFF. CDR3 DNA sequence: TGTGCCAGCAGCCGGTCGGGATCAGGGGAAAAACTGTTTTTT.

This clonotype has more than one count but fewer than ten. The chain has TRBV6-5 and TRBJ2-7; D ambiguous. The CDR3 is 13 amino acids. Trimming took off 6 bases at V and 3 bases at J, with 12 bases between the two ends. Germline V gene data show CDR1 as MNHEY and CDR2 as SVGAGI. For the CDR3, the DNA is TGTGCCAGCAGGGAAAATTGGAACTACGAGCAGTACTTC. This encodes CASRENWNYEQYF.